This TCR beta chain was captured by sequencing in a study of T cells in Graves' hyperthyroidism and ophthalmopathy. Study-level results: Ophthalmopathy was identified by the model a median about six months ahead of onset.

The investigators amplified TCR beta CDR3 regions from RNA transcripts. HTBI primers were employed in a first-round RT-PCR of the TCR CDR3. TCRdb reprocessed the multiplex PCR reads with MiXCR, giving one entry per CDR3 protein. Among approximately 640,000 distinct CDR3 sequences, around 16% were seen once, and the ten largest hold 15%. Hyperthyroidism had been newly diagnosed in patients aged 18 to 65, and its duration was under 2 months. The sample holds many counts of this clonotype. The antigen is unknown. Sample: blood. This sequence originates from a man aged 50 or older with Graves' hyperthyroidism.

CDR3 coding DNA: TGTGCCAGCAGCCCAAGTGGAGCGGCTAATGAAAAACTGTTTTTT. This gives the protein CASSPSGAANEKLFF. The V gene is TRBV7-9, the J gene TRBJ1-4, with D uncertain. There are 15 residues in the CDR3. The V and J ends lost 5 bases and 3 bases respectively, with 13 bases between them. From germline, CDR1 is SEHNR and CDR2 FQNEAQ (reference sequence). The full variable domain, in which reference TRBV7-9 and TRBJ1-4 provide the parts outside the CDR3, is DTGVSQNPRHKITKRGQNVTFRCDPISEHNRLYWYRQTLGQGPEFLTYFQNEAQLEKSRLLSDRFSAERPKGSFSTLEIQRTEQGDSAMYLCASSPSGAANEKLFFGSGTQLSVL.